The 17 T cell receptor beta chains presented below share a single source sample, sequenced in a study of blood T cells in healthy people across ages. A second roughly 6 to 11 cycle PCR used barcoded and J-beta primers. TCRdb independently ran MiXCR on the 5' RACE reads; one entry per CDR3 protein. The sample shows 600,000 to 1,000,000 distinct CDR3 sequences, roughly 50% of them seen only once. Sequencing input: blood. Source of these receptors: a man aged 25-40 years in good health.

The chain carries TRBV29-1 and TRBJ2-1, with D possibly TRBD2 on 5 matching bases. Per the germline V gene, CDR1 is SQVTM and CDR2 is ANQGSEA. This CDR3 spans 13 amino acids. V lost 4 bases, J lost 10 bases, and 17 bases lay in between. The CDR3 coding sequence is TGCAGCGTTGCCCTGACGGGATCCTACGAGCAGTTCTTC. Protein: CSVALTGSYEQFF.

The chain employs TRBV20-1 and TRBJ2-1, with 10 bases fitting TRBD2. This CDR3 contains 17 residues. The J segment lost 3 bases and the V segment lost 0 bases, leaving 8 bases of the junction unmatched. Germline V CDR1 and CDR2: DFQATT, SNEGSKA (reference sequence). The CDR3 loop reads CSARESLLAGIYNEQFF. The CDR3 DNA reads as TGCAGTGCTAGAGAAAGCCTACTAGCGGGGATCTACAATGAGCAGTTCTTC.

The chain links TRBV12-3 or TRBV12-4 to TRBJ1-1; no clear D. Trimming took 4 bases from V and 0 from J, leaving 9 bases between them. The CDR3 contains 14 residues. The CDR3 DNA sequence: TGTGCCAGCAGTTCAGGCAGCTTGAACACTGAAGCTTTCTTT. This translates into CASSSGSLNTEAFF.

The CDR3 is CSARFGQNYQPQHF. The CDR3 DNA reads as TGCAGTGCTAGATTTGGGCAGAATTATCAGCCCCAGCATTTT. The rearrangement links TRBV20-1 to TRBJ1-5; D uncertain. The germline CDR1 and CDR2 sequences are DFQATT and SNEGSKA (reference sequence). V lost 2 bases, J lost 5 bases, and 13 bases lay in between. The CDR3 runs to 14 residues.

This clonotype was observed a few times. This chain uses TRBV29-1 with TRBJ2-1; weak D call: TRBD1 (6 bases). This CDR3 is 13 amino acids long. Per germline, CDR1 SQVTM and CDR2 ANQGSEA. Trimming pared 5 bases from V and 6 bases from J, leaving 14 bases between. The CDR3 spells CSVPTGYINEQFF. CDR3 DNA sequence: TGCAGCGTTCCCACAGGGTATATCAATGAGCAGTTCTTC.

CDR3: CASSPLGSGGTNEQFF. Written as DNA, the CDR3 is TGTGCCAGCAGCCCCCTTGGTAGCGGGGGGACCAATGAGCAGTTCTTC. The chain has TRBV13 and TRBJ2-1; 10 positions match TRBD2. The CDR3 contains 16 residues. Trimming took 5 bases from V and 6 from J; bases not matched to a gene: 10. The germline V gene has CDR1 PRHDT and CDR2 FYEKMQ (reference sequence).

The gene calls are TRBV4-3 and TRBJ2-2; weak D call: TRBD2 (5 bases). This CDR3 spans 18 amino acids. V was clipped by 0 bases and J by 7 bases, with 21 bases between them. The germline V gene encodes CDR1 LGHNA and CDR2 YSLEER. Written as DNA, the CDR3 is TGCGCCAGCAGCCAAGAAATGGGCGGATCCGAAAGCGGCGGGGAGCTGTTTTTT. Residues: CASSQEMGGSESGGELFF.

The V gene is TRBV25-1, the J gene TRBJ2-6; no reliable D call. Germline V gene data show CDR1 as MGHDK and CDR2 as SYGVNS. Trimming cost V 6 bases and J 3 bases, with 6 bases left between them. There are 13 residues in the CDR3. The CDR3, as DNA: TGTGCCAGCAGGCGACTTGGGGCCAACGTCCTGACTTTC. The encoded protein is CASRRLGANVLTF.

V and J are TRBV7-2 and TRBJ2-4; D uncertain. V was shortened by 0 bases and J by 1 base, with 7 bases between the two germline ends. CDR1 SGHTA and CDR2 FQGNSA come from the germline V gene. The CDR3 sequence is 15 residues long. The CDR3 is CASSLAPGAKNIQYF. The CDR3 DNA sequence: TGTGCCAGCAGCTTAGCACCTGGGGCCAAAAACATTCAGTACTTC.

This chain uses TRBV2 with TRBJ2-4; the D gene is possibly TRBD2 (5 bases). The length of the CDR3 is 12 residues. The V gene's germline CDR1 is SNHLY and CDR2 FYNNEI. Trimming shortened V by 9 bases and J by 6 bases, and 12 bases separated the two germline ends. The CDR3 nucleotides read TGTGCCAGTACTCTGGCGGGAAACATTCAGTACTTC. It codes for CASTLAGNIQYF.

In DNA form, the CDR3 reads TGTGCCAGCAGTCACAAAGCCTACAATCAGCCCCAGCATTTT. Its translation is CASSHKAYNQPQHF. The rearrangement joins TRBV11-2 to TRBJ1-5; D is unresolved. V gave up 6 bases and J gave up 3 bases, with 12 bases separating them. The CDR3 covers 14 residues. The V gene's germline CDR1 is SGHAT and CDR2 FQNNGV.

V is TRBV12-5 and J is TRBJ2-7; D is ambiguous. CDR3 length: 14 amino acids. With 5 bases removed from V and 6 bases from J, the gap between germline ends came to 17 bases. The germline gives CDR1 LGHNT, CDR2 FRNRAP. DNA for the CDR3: TGTGCTAGTGGTCTTGCGGTTCAAGAAGGCGAGCAGTACTTC. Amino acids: CASGLAVQEGEQYF. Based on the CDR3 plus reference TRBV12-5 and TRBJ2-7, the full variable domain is DARVTQTPRHKVTEMGQEVTMRCQPILGHNTVFWYRQTMMQGLELLAYFRNRAPLDDSGMPKDRFSAEMPDATLATLKIQPSEPRDSAVYFCASGLAVQEGEQYFGPGTRLTVT.

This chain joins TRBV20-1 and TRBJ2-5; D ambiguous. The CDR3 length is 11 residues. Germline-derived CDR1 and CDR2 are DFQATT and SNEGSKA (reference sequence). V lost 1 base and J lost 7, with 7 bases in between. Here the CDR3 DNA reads TGCAGTGCTAGAGTTGCGCGGACCCAGTACTTC. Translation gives CSARVARTQYF.

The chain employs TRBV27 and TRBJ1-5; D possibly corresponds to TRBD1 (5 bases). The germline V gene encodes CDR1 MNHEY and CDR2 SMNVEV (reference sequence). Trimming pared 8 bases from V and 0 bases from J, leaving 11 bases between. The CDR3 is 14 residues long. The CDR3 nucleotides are TGTGCCAGCGGTCCAGGGCATAGCAATCAGCCCCAGCATTTT. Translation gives CASGPGHSNQPQHF.

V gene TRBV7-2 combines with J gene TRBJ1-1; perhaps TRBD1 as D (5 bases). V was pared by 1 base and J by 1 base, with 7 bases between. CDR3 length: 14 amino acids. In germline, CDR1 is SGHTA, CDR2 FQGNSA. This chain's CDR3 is CASSLEQENTEAFF. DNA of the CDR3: TGTGCCAGCAGCTTAGAACAGGAGAACACTGAAGCTTTCTTT.

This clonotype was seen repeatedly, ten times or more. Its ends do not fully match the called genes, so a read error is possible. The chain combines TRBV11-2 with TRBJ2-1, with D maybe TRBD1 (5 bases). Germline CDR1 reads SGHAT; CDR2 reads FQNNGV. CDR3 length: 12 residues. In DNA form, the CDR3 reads TGCGCCAGCAGCTTGGGGCGAAATGAGCAGTTCTTC. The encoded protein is CASSLGRNEQFF. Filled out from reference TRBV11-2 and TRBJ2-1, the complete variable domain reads EAGVAQSPRYKIIEKRQSVAFWCNPISGHATLYWYQQILGQGPKLLIQFQNNGVVDDSQLPKDRFSAERLKGVDSTLKIQPAKLEDSAVYLCASSLGRNEQFFGPGTRLTVL.

CDR3: CASSPTRDQAFF. DNA for the CDR3: TGTGCCAGCAGTCCAACCCGGGACCAAGCTTTCTTT. The gene calls are TRBV12-3 or TRBV12-4 and TRBJ1-1; maybe TRBD1 (5 bases). The length of the CDR3 is 12 residues. V dropped 5 bases and J dropped 9 bases, with 13 bases sitting between them.